The rows below give T cell receptor beta chains drawn from one sample of a study of shared clonotypes between healthy human individuals. TCRdb's copy holds only in-frame clones and misses some; the assay was immunoSEQ multiplex PCR. The table includes approximately 700,000 clones, roughly 73% detected once. The specimen sequenced was memory CD4+ T cells sorted from blood. Source of these receptors: a young woman in good health. The CDR3 runs from the conserved cysteine through the conserved F or W. The D gene is left open where the match is weak. Expanded clones get a size class; other rows say once, few or many, or leave the size out.

j_call | clone_size | d_call | v_call | cdr3_nt | cdr3_aa
TRBJ1-5 | . | . | TRBV19 | TGTGCCAGTAGTTACCTTGTCGGCAATCAGCCCCAGCATTTT | CASSYLVGNQPQHF
TRBJ2-7 | once | TRBD2 | TRBV9 | TGTGCCAGCAGCCCACGGGGGGCCTACGAGCAGTACTTC | CASSPRGAYEQYF
TRBJ2-1 | . | TRBD2 | TRBV19 | TGTGCCAGTAGTATACATCCGGGACTAGCGGGTTACAATGAGCAGTTCTTC | CASSIHPGLAGYNEQFF
TRBJ1-4 | . | . | TRBV5-1 | TGCGCCAGCAGCCCCGGGGGGGGCAAAGGAGAAAAACTGTTTTTT | CASSPGGGKGEKLFF
TRBJ2-2 | few | TRBD2 | TRBV5-4 | TGTGCCAGCAGCGACGGGACTAGCGGACTAAACACCGGGGAGCTGTTTTTT | CASSDGTSGLNTGELFF
TRBJ1-4 | . | TRBD1 | TRBV7-2 | TGTGCCAGCTCGGGACAGTTTAATGAAAAACTGTTTTTT | CASSGQFNEKLFF
TRBJ2-2 | . | TRBD1 | TRBV7-2 | TGTGCCAGCAGCTACAGGGGTTCCGGGGAGCTGTTTTTT | CASSYRGSGELFF
TRBJ1-1 | . | . | TRBV6-5 | TGTGCCAGCACCCAATGGCCCGAAAAGAACACTGAAGCTTTCTTT | CASTQWPEKNTEAFF
TRBJ2-3 | . | . | TRBV4-2 | TGTGCCAGCAGCCAAGAGAGGTTCATGGGGATGAGCACAGATACGCAGTATTTT | CASSQERFMGMSTDTQYF
TRBJ2-7 | few | . | TRBV5-1 | TGCGCCAGCAGCTCAACCTTCTCCTACGAGCAGTACTTC | CASSSTFSYEQYF
TRBJ2-3 | . | . | TRBV6-1 | TGTGCCAGCAGTGCTTTTTGGGCGGATACGCAGTATTTT | CASSAFWADTQYF
TRBJ2-5 | . | . | TRBV5-4 | TGTGCCAGCAGCTTGGGACGGGCGACGCAAGAGACCCAGTACTTC | CASSLGRATQETQYF
TRBJ1-1 | once | TRBD1 | TRBV28 | TGTGCCAGCAGTCATCAGGGGGGGGTCACTGAAGCTTTCTTT | CASSHQGGVTEAFF
TRBJ2-1 | few | . | TRBV5-1 | TGCGCCAGCAGCCAGGATGGGGTCTACAATGAGCAGTTCTTC | CASSQDGVYNEQFF
TRBJ2-1 | . | TRBD2 | TRBV28 | TGTGCCAGCAGTCCAAGCGGGAGTGGGTACAATGAGCAGTTCTTC | CASSPSGSGYNEQFF
TRBJ2-3 | . | TRBD1 | TRBV5-5 | TGTGCCAGCAGCTTAGCCGGGACAGAGGCAGATACGCAGTATTTT | CASSLAGTEADTQYF
TRBJ1-2 | few | . | TRBV5-1 | TGCGCCAGCGGGGCAGCCAGAGCTAACTATGGCTACACCTTC | CASGAARANYGYTF
TRBJ2-7 | . | TRBD1 | TRBV5-1 | TGCGCCAGCAGCTCGCCTCCGGGGACAGGGGTCAACGAGCAGTACTTC | CASSSPPGTGVNEQYF
TRBJ1-2 | . | TRBD1 | TRBV28 | TGTGCCAGTAGGGGACAGGGGTTCTATGGCTACACCTTC | CASRGQGFYGYTF
TRBJ2-7 | . | . | TRBV11-3 | TGTGCCAGCAGCCCGCCAGGACAGAGCTACGAGCAGTACTTC | CASSPPGQSYEQYF
TRBJ2-7 | . | . | TRBV28 | TGTGCCAGCAGTTTAAGGGCAGACCCCTACGAGCAGTACTTC | CASSLRADPYEQYF
TRBJ1-3 | . | TRBD1 | TRBV28 | TGTGCCAGCAGTCCTAGTACAGGGGAAGGTTCTGGAAACACCATATATTTT | CASSPSTGEGSGNTIYF
TRBJ1-1 | . | TRBD1 | TRBV11-3 | TGTGCCAGCAGCTTATCGGGACAGGGGAACACTGAAGCTTTCTTT | CASSLSGQGNTEAFF
TRBJ2-3 | few | TRBD2 | TRBV10-1 | TGCGCCAGCAGTGCGGGACTATCCTCCGGAGATACGCAGTATTTT | CASSAGLSSGDTQYF
TRBJ2-7 | . | . | TRBV7-9 | TGTGCCAGCAGCTGGGACAACCACTACGAGCAGTACTTC | CASSWDNHYEQYF
TRBJ1-4 | . | TRBD1 | TRBV30 | TGTGCCTGGGACAGGGGGGCTGATGAAAAACTGTTTTTT | CAWDRGADEKLFF
TRBJ2-2 | many | TRBD2 | TRBV4-1 | TGCGCCAGCAGCCAAGGGGGACTAGCGGGAGTAGGGACCGGGGAGCTGTTTTTT | CASSQGGLAGVGTGELFF